This TCR beta chain was retrieved from a study of beta chain features in type 1 diabetes. Study-wide results and caveats: Moderately but significantly shorter TCRB CDR3s were found in Type 1 diabetes patients in all four CD4+ subsets.

There are a few counts of this clone. Its antigen is not identified. Investigators reverse transcribed all isolated RNA, so they sequenced expressed TCRB transcripts. The protocol was immunoSEQ multiplex PCR, while the TCRdb copy is restricted to in-frame clones and leaves out a portion. The sample holds 500,000 to 800,000 clones, approximately 13% seen once. The CDR3 is 14 amino acids. Trimming pared 4 bases from V and 3 bases from J, leaving 10 bases between. Germline V gene data show CDR1 as SEHNR and CDR2 as FQNEAQ (reference sequence). Source material: naive CD4+ T cells from blood. This receptor was obtained from a man between 25 and 39 years old with type 1 diabetes. The chain links TRBV7-9 to TRBJ1-5; D unresolved. The CDR3 sequence is CASSSSGSNQPQHF. The CDR3 region has the DNA TGTGCCAGCAGCTCTTCTGGGTCCAATCAGCCCCAGCATTTT.